This TCR beta chain was captured in a study of TIL therapy for anti-PD-1-resistant metastatic lung cancer. Whole-study context: Most patients had lung adenocarcinoma; a handful of tumors were EGFR-mutant, two ALK-rearranged; half smoked currently or formerly. Tumors carried a median roughly 1.5 non-synonymous mutations per megabase.

On this clone itself: The antigen is unknown.

Germline values: CDR1 SNHLY, CDR2 FYNNEI. CDR3 length: 17 amino acids. V lost 4 bases, J lost 5 bases, and 13 bases stayed unmatched. The time point is: pre-treatment sample, taken before nivolumab and TIL therapy. Findings of the study overall: TIL clonotype persistence in blood showed no apparent association with response.

Sequencing used immunoSEQ v3. The method was immunoSEQ multiplex PCR; TCRdb's version includes in-frame clones alone and lacks a portion of them. Altogether some 45,000 clones are present, 65% to 90% being singletons, with the ten largest covering about 5%. The sequence came from a person aged 25-79 years with non-small cell lung cancer. The rearrangement joins TRBV2 to TRBJ2-5; the match to TRBD1 covers 10 bases. This sample comprised blood, obtained at baseline. CDR3: CASSGSKDRGHRETQYF. CDR3 nucleotides: TGTGCCAGCAGTGGGAGTAAAGACAGGGGGCATCGTGAGACCCAGTACTTC.